This T cell receptor (beta chain) was sequenced during a study of cytomegalovirus exposure and HLA in healthy donors (dated by TCRdb to 2015 to 2018). Regarding the research as a whole: According to an earlier analysis of 450 to 650 of the donors, 150 million to 200 million T cells yielded 120 million or so unique TCR beta sequences and around 280 Gb of sequence data. Approximately 300 gigabases of sequencing data and approximately 93 million unique TCR sequences were included in an early release covering around 600 HLA-typed donors. Of the 350 to 450 genotyped donors, 81% were placed in the genetic ancestry cluster associated with self-reported Caucasian donors. The study aimed to test whether signatures of past pathogen exposure could be identified by cataloging public T cell receptors. The study used immunosequencing to profile the T cell repertoires of several hundred subjects and linked those repertoires to cytomegalovirus serostatus. Besides the first cohort of hundreds of subjects, a separate validation cohort made up of 95 to 150 different subjects was used. The study combined high-throughput TCR immunosequencing, statistical association of individual TCRs with disease status, and machine learning to predict cytomegalovirus infection status. In a later analysis, previously published TCR beta repertoires from more than 500 donors were re-analyzed and high-resolution HLA genotyping was added so that TCR occurrence patterns could be studied. Rather than using new phenotypic data, the later analysis identified candidate immune exposures from TCR beta sequences and from how often those sequences occurred across donors. In an earlier analysis of 587 of the donors, high-throughput TCR beta sequencing was used to judge whether each TCR beta V gene segment behaved as functional or pseudogenic. Alongside the repertoire data, information on donor age, sex, ethnicity and CMV serostatus was compiled. In a later genetic analysis, genome-wide SNP genotypes for 398 of the 666 donors were used, and that subset was treated as a discovery cohort. All discovery cohort repertoires had been generated on a single sequencing platform. HLA typing included class I and class II loci at four-digit resolution. Typing coverage differed by locus: A, B, C, DRB1 and DQB1 were typed in about 629-640 donors, DQA1 in about 560, DPA1 in roughly 590, and DPB1 in just under 480. Four to six DR-DQ haplotypes were handled as single units for association and clustering because linkage in the cohort was strong. On average, around 230,000 unique TCR beta nucleotide sequences were sequenced per donor among 398 genotyped donors of the cohort, with roughly 20% of those sequences being non-productive.

The cohort was made up of approximately 700 healthy bone marrow donors. Cohort members were all nominally healthy when sampled, although unrecorded immune exposures were likely present. CMV serostatus was recorded as positive for roughly 300 and negative for about 50% of the 666 cohort members, whereas no CMV serostatus was recorded for the donor in question. Each donor provided a peripheral blood sample, and peripheral blood mononuclear cells were used for TCR beta sequencing. Genomic DNA was extracted from the blood cell samples with the Qiagen DNeasy Blood Extraction Kit. The protocol used for the library was the immunoSEQ multiplex PCR assay. For the multiplex PCR, a mixture combining 60 forward primers for TCR Vbeta segments and 13 reverse primers for TCR Jbeta segments was used. The CDR3 region of rearranged TCR beta genes was amplified from genomic DNA by a multiplex PCR assay. On the Illumina HiSeq System, the amplified TCR beta libraries were sequenced as 87-base-pair reads. The paper's processing steps were these. A later analysis counted 65 million to 90 million unique TCR beta chains across the 650 to 700 repertoires, and around 9.9 million of these chains were shared by at least two donors. To remove PCR and sequencing errors, raw reads were error-corrected and collapsed into unique sequences using a nearest-neighbor algorithm that merged closely related sequences. CDR3 sequences were aligned to IMGT reference sequences to assign V, D and J gene segments. For a sequence to be retained, at least a six-nucleotide match to both a V gene segment and a J gene segment was required. A rearrangement counted as productive if the CDR3 had no stop codons and remained in frame with V and J, and every other rearrangement counted as non-productive. CDR3 was defined by IMGT convention, running from the second conserved V-encoded cysteine to the conserved J-encoded phenylalanine. The earlier analysis of a few hundred of the donors excluded sequences that lacked an unambiguous match to a single V gene segment. In an earlier analysis of around 590 of the donors, a V segment was called functional when productive rearrangements were above 56.7%, and segregating when the standard deviation between donors exceeded 5%. To diagnose cytomegalovirus status from the catalog of TCR beta chain sequences, a statistical classification framework was built. In a later analysis, V and J genes were assigned by comparing TCR nucleotide sequences against IMGT/GENE-DB human TR gene sequences. The TCRdist pipeline was used in a later analysis to assign CDR3 sequences and most-parsimonious VDJ recombination scenarios. In a later analysis, each TCR beta chain was defined by its CDR3 amino acid sequence together with its V-gene family, and reads lacking a unique V-gene family were excluded. In a later analysis, approximately 640 highly shared, low-generation-probability nucleotide sequences were removed to address suspected cross-contamination and a sequencing artifact. For each public chain, a later analysis derived a clonal expansion index from normalized ranks of inferred template counts within each repertoire. Generation probabilities in a later analysis came from a VDJ recombination model fitted to out-of-frame rearrangements, and those results were checked against IGoR. In a later analysis, TCR-TCR, TCR-HLA and TCR-CMV co-occurrence was scored with hypergeometric tests, and a repertoire-size bias correction was applied to TCR pairs. A later analysis estimated false discovery rates by permuting HLA or CMV assignments 20 times. In a later analysis, co-occurring TCRs were grouped using DBSCAN, and TCRdist sequence similarity was added for clustering within HLA-allele-positive subsets. Repertoires with fewer than 30,000 or more than 120,000 public chains were left out of co-occurrence clustering, as were several repertoires with anomalous nucleotide sharing. In TCRdb, the immuneACCESS table is reduced to in-frame sequences with V and J assigned. These tables do not hold every clone; where another copy was compared, an unresolved V gene accounts for under half, and the others remain unexplained. V and J calls and clone size come straight from that table; D and trimming were deduced from the DNA. The table for this sample lists roughly 130,000 clones; approximately 78% of them were counted only once. The top ten constitute about 3% of the sample.

Summary of the overall study and its limitations: A further reported finding was that TCR beta sequences accurately predicted the HLA-A and HLA-B alleles for most subjects in the first cohort. Because counts were too low, about 17 rarely observed V segments, including chromosome 9 orphons, were excluded from the earlier analysis of a few hundred of the donors. Broadly in line with IMGT annotations, most TCR beta V segments showed up in productive rearrangements about 90% or about 30% of the time in an earlier analysis of 450 to 750 of the donors. According to the authors, the approach could potentially be generalized to other disease states and immunological phenotypes. At a false discovery rate of 0.05, a later analysis linked approximately 18,000 TCR beta sequences to specific HLA alleles. According to a later genetic analysis, donors in an Asian-associated ancestry cluster had fewer N-insertions in productive TCRs than the roughly 700-donor mean. A later analysis found that most CMV-associated TCR beta chains appeared HLA-restricted, with HLA associations seemingly driven largely by CMV exposure. This cohort had only TCR beta chains sequenced, and the lack of alpha or paired-chain data limited which features could be detected. When HLA alleles, especially DR and DQ, strongly co-occurred, attributing TCR associations to individual alleles was difficult. V-gene and J-gene trimming of TCR beta chains was associated with a missense DCLRE1C variant in a later genetic analysis, and the association was replicated in an independent cohort. Correlated functional status among segregating V segments might reflect linkage disequilibrium, but an unknown experimental factor could not be ruled out. Immune exposure information for the cohort was limited to CMV serostatus. Because some donors lacked HLA typing at each locus, the association tests relied only on the typed subset. According to a later analysis, parvovirus B19, influenza, CMV and Epstein-Barr virus appeared linked to several top co-occurrence clusters. In the study, about 150 TCR beta chains were listed as associated with cytomegalovirus. In a later analysis, HLA-associated TCR beta chains showed more clonal expansion and lower generation probabilities than non-associated chains that were equally common. The classifier was reported to diagnose cytomegalovirus status with high specificity and sensitivity in both the original and validation cohorts. A cluster of highly shared sequence variants was judged likely to be a technical artifact of the sequencing pipeline. Some IMGT-functional V segments, including TRBV6-2 and TRBV6-3, could not be distinguished by the 87-base-pair reads and were therefore excluded. Roughly uniform sequencing depth across donors was assumed in presence/absence analyses, although this assumption may not hold. While some public TCRs were present in many individuals, most TCR sequences turned up only very rarely across donors. A few of the identified cytomegalovirus-associated TCR beta chains were confirmed in vitro to be specific for cytomegalovirus antigens. According to a later analysis, TCR association rates differed among HLA loci, with DRB1 alleles showing the most associated TCRs and HLA-C alleles showing the fewest.

Looking up the germline V gene yields CDR1 SGHDT and CDR2 YYEEEE. Germline trimming: 5 bases from V, 2 bases from J; junction bases outside gene matches: 4. Taken from cysteine to phenylalanine, the CDR3 has 15 residues. The retained sequence is limited to the CDR3, 45 bases, with the frame set at the first base. This clone was counted a few times. The target of this receptor is not known. No per-base quality is available; no much larger clone lies one base away. The sequence was collected from a human donor in good health. Input material: PBMCs. Recombination linked TRBV5-6 to TRBJ1-6, with 7 junctional bases fitting TRBD1. The CDR3 protein is CASRTGLAYNSPLHF. The sequenced DNA is TGTGCCAGCAGGACAGGGCTGGCCTATAATTCACCCCTCCACTTT. Joined to the reference TRBV5-6 and TRBJ1-6 proteins, this CDR3 gives the full variable domain: DAGVTQSPTHLIKTRGQQVTLRCSPKSGHDTVSWYQQALGQGPQFIFQYYEEEERQRGNFPDRFSGHQFPNYSSELNVNALLLGDSALYLCASRTGLAYNSPLHFGNGTRLTVT.